The 16 T cell receptor beta chains below come from one sample, sequenced in a study of identical twins. TCRdb fed the 5' RACE reads into MiXCR, producing one record per CDR3 protein. The data contain roughly 710,000 distinct CDR3 sequences, around 6% of them singletons. Sequencing was done on a sample of naive T cells sorted from blood. The origin of the receptors is a man between 18 and 35 years old in good health.

The chain combines TRBV13 with TRBJ2-1; 9 nucleotides line up with TRBD2. Germline V gene sequence: CDR1 PRHDT, CDR2 FYEKMQ (reference sequence). J lost 3 bases, V lost 3 bases, and 3 bases had no gene match. The CDR3 sequence is 15 residues long. As DNA, the CDR3 is TGTGCCAGCAGCTTCGTGCGGGAGGGCTACAATGAGCAGTTCTTC. It codes for CASSFVREGYNEQFF. Full variable domain (outside the CDR3, taken from reference TRBV13 and TRBJ2-1): AAGVIQSPRHLIKEKRETATLKCYPIPRHDTVYWYQQGPGQDPQFLISFYEKMQSDKGSIPDRFSAQQFSDYHSELNMSSLELGDSALYFCASSFVREGYNEQFFGPGTRLTVL.

This clonotype was detected many times. The chain uses TRBV12-2 and TRBJ2-7; no check of the table's D call, TRBD1, against the DNA was made. TRBV12-2 is a pseudogene. There are 15 residues in the CDR3. The CDR3 sequence: CASRYKDRGLYEQYV. The CDR3 DNA is TGTGCAAGTCGCTACAAGGACAGGGGGCTTTACGAGCAGTACGTC.

This clonotype appeared a few times. This chain links TRBV20-1 with TRBJ1-4; D gene uncertain. The germline CDR1 and CDR2 sequences are DFQATT and SNEGSKA (reference sequence). The V gene lost 0 bases and the J gene lost 4 bases, with 9 bases spanning the gap. The CDR3 extends over 14 amino acids. CDR3 sequence (DNA): TGCAGTGCTAGAGATATACGGGATAATGAAAAACTGTTTTTT. Translating it yields CSARDIRDNEKLFF.

This clonotype came up many times. The chain combines TRBV5-6 with TRBJ1-2; maybe TRBD1 (5 bases). Trimming took off 1 base at V and 2 bases at J, with 18 bases between the two ends. The length of the CDR3 is 17 residues. The germline gives CDR1 SGHDT, CDR2 YYEEEE. CDR3 residues: CASSLYRSSSKNYGYTF. CDR3 in DNA: TGTGCCAGCAGCTTGTACAGGAGCAGTTCCAAAAACTATGGCTACACCTTC.

The chain combines TRBV12-3 or TRBV12-4 with TRBJ2-5, with D hard to call. V was pared by 3 bases and J by 5 bases, with 10 bases between. The CDR3 spans 13 residues. Here the CDR3 reads CASSFTTGETQYF. CDR3 nucleotide sequence: TGTGCCAGCAGTTTCACGACTGGGGAGACCCAGTACTTC.

This clonotype occurred many times. The CDR3 loop reads CASSSSLGTRPSEQYF. CDR3 nucleotide sequence: TGTGCCAGCAGTTCCTCGCTGGGGACTAGGCCTAGCGAGCAGTACTTC. The J gene is TRBJ2-7, the V gene TRBV12-3 or TRBV12-4; TRBD2 matches 8 bases. V lost 4 bases to trimming and J lost 6 bases; unmatched junction nucleotides: 14. This CDR3 has 16 residues.

This clonotype appeared a few times. The chain joins TRBV5-1 to TRBJ2-1; 7 bases fit TRBD2. The V gene end was trimmed by 0 bases and the J gene end by 3 bases; junction bases not matched to a gene: 6. Germline values: CDR1 SGHRS, CDR2 YFSETQ. The CDR3 is 16 residues long. This chain's CDR3 is CASSLVAGVDYNEQFF. Written as DNA, the CDR3 is TGCGCCAGCAGCTTGGTTGCGGGAGTCGACTACAATGAGCAGTTCTTC.

A remark on this clonotype: A much larger clone differs by one base, so this may be a read error. Here the CDR3 omits its conserved ending phenylalanine or tryptophan, so a read error is the likely source. The V call is TRBV4-3, the J call TRBJ1-2; 7 nucleotides line up with TRBD1. The CDR3 has 14 residues. Losses at the gene ends were 5 bases for V and 4 bases for J; bases not matched to a gene: 7. Germline loops: CDR1 LGHNA, CDR2 YSLEER. Here the CDR3 DNA reads TGCGCCAGCAGCGAAACCGGGACAGCCTATGGCTACACCTGC. As protein: CASSETGTAYGYTC.

Ten or more counts support this clonotype. V is TRBV24-1 and J is TRBJ2-5; TRBD1 is a possible D gene (6 bases). The CDR3 length is 14 residues. Between the trimmed V and J ends, which lost 4 bases and 4 bases, there was a span of 12 bases. Germline V gives CDR1 KGHDR, CDR2 SFDVKD. The CDR3 spells CATSEPRGGETQYF. In DNA form, the CDR3 reads TGTGCCACCAGTGAACCCAGGGGTGGAGAGACCCAGTACTTC.

This clonotype appeared many times. The V call is TRBV20-1, the J call TRBJ2-3, with TRBD1 matching 8 bases. Germline V gene lookup returns CDR1 DFQATT and CDR2 SNEGSKA (reference sequence). V shed 5 bases, J shed 4 bases, and the junction held 14 bases outside the gene matches. CDR3 size: 16 residues. The CDR3 DNA follows: TGCAGTGCTGGCTTCAGGGGGCGCTTTGTCTCAGATACGCAGTATTTT. This encodes CSAGFRGRFVSDTQYF.

This clonotype turned up a few times. The chain joins TRBV5-1 to TRBJ2-1; no clear D. The CDR3 runs to 14 residues. Trimming left V 6 bases short and J 0 bases short, with 10 bases between. From germline, CDR1 is SGHRS and CDR2 YFSETQ. CDR3 bases: TGCGCCAGCACCCCCGTCGGCTCCTACAATGAGCAGTTCTTC. Protein product: CASTPVGSYNEQFF.

This clonotype was seen a few times. This chain joins TRBV7-2 and TRBJ1-2, with D perhaps TRBD1 (6 bases). Germline CDR1 and CDR2: SGHTA and FQGNSA. Deletions cut 5 bases from V and 3 bases from J, with 10 bases between. The CDR3 sequence is 13 residues long. The CDR3 region has the DNA TGTGCCAGCAGCCGCGGACAGCACTATGGCTACACCTTC. Translation gives CASSRGQHYGYTF. The whole variable domain, filled in from reference TRBV7-2 and TRBJ1-2, reads GAGVSQSPSNKVTEKGKDVELRCDPISGHTALYWYRQSLGQGLEFLIYFQGNSAPDKSGLPSDRFSAERTGGSVSTLTIQRTQQEDSAVYLCASSRGQHYGYTFGSGTRLTVV.

This clonotype was detected many times. This sequence joins TRBV29-1 and TRBJ2-3; D may correspond to TRBD1 or TRBD2 (5 bases each). The CDR3 is 13 residues long. Between the trimmed V and J ends, which lost 7 bases and 7 bases, there was a span of 18 bases. Germline V gives CDR1 SQVTM, CDR2 ANQGSEA. The CDR3 DNA sequence: TGCAGCGGCCAGGCTGGTTCGGGACATACGCAGTATTTT. This encodes CSGQAGSGHTQYF.

The V call is TRBV5-1, the J call TRBJ2-7; D may match TRBD1 or TRBD2 (5 bases each). The V and J ends lost 0 bases and 7 bases respectively, with 23 bases between them. This CDR3 is built from 17 residues. Germline V gene data show CDR1 as SGHRS and CDR2 as YFSETQ. The CDR3 region has the DNA TGCGCCAGCAGCTTGGAGGGGTATGGGGGACGCACGGGGGAGCAGTACTTC. Translation: CASSLEGYGGRTGEQYF.

In this sample, this clonotype turned up many times. The chain is built from TRBV12-3 or TRBV12-4 and TRBJ2-1; D remains ambiguous. The V end was cut by 4 bases, the J end by 9 bases, with 10 bases between. The CDR3 runs 12 residues. The CDR3 loop is CASSSDVGEQFF. Here the CDR3 DNA reads TGTGCCAGCAGTTCCGATGTGGGTGAGCAGTTCTTC.

At least ten counts were recorded for this clonotype. Here the CDR3 reads CASSLAGLETQYF. The CDR3 coding sequence is TGTGCCAGCAGCTTAGCGGGCCTGGAGACCCAGTACTTC. V usage is TRBV7-9 and J usage is TRBJ2-5; no clear D. The germline V gene has CDR1 SEHNR and CDR2 FQNEAQ (reference sequence). Trimming took off 0 bases at V and 5 bases at J, with 7 bases between the two ends. This CDR3 has 13 residues.